What follows describes a single TCR beta chain. This specimen belongs to a study of siplizumab effects on memory and regulatory T cells. The method was immunoSEQ multiplex PCR; TCRdb's version includes in-frame clones alone and lacks a portion of them. Counted here are some 100,000 clones, about nine tenths occurring once; the ten biggest clones make up roughly 2.7%. Germline V CDR1 and CDR2: MNHEY, SVGAGI. V shed 8 bases and J shed 6 bases, with 10 bases lying between them. The CDR3 has 11 amino acids. The J gene is TRBJ2-5, the V gene TRBV6-5; D is uncertain. Sample: CD4+ T cells sorted from blood. This receptor was taken from a human donor in good health. Some clones in this sample may be carry-over from other donors' samples. The CDR3 sequence is CASSNGQTQYF. The CDR3, as DNA: TGTGCCAGCTCGAACGGCCAGACCCAGTACTTC.